The 32 T cell receptor beta chains below all came from one sample that was sequenced in a study of Tregs in tolerant kidney transplant recipients. Mixed chimerism was transient after nonmyeloablative marrow transplants from related graft donors. Profiled with immunoSEQ multiplex PCR; TCRdb holds only in-frame clones, not every one. The table has fewer than 95,000 clones, 90% to 95% seen once. Sequencing was performed on CD4+ T cells from blood (PBMCs), taken 12 months after the transplant. These receptors were obtained from a human patient who received a combined kidney and bone marrow transplant. Among the T cells, some may be from the graft donor.

The rearrangement uses TRBV30 and TRBJ1-5, with 7 bases that match TRBD1. Germline V gene sequence: CDR1 GTSNPN, CDR2 SVGIG (reference sequence). This CDR3 is 16 amino acids long. V was clipped by 1 base and J by 4 bases; unmatched bases: 10. CDR3 bases: TGTGCCTGGAGTGCCGGACCCGGGACAGCGAATCAGCCCCAGCATTTT. Encoded protein: CAWSAGPGTANQPQHF.

The genes are TRBV11-3 and TRBJ2-7; 9 nucleotides agree with TRBD1. The V gene end was trimmed by 3 bases and the J gene end by 7 bases; junction bases not matched to a gene: 10. The CDR3 is made up of 15 amino acids. The V gene's germline CDR1 is SGHNT and CDR2 YENEEA. The CDR3 region has the DNA TGTGCCAGCAGCTTGTCCTACAGGGGGCACGGAGAGCAGTACTTC. Protein sequence: CASSLSYRGHGEQYF.

Written as DNA, the CDR3 is TGTGCCAGCAGCGATACAGGGGGGTACAATGAGCAGTTCTTC. Residues: CASSDTGGYNEQFF. The chain is built from TRBV5-4 and TRBJ2-1, with 8 positions matching TRBD1. J lost 4 bases, V lost 4 bases, and 4 bases had no gene match. The CDR3 extends over 14 amino acids. Per germline, CDR1 SGHNT and CDR2 YYREEE (reference sequence).

The chain uses TRBV7-2 and TRBJ2-7, with D uncertain. V was trimmed by 1 base and J by 2 bases, leaving 12 bases between them. Germline V gene sequence: CDR1 SGHTA, CDR2 FQGNSA. This CDR3 region has 15 residues. The CDR3 DNA is TGTGCCAGCAGCTTAGTCTCAGGCCAGGCCTACGAGCAGTACTTC. It specifies CASSLVSGQAYEQYF.

The chain has TRBV6-5 and TRBJ1-4; D ambiguous. From germline, CDR1 is MNHEY and CDR2 SVGAGI. Trimming removed 5 bases at V and 8 bases at J, with 18 bases between. This CDR3 comprises 15 residues. The CDR3 protein is CASSLGSGSLEKLFF. CDR3 coding DNA: TGTGCCAGCAGTCTTGGTAGCGGCAGCTTAGAAAAACTGTTTTTT.

This clone was counted a single time. This sequence joins TRBV7-9 and TRBJ2-3; D might be TRBD1 (6 bases). Germline assignment: CDR1 SEHNR and CDR2 FQNEAQ (reference sequence). V lost 1 base and J 2 bases, leaving 10 bases between the germline ends. This CDR3 spans 15 amino acids. The CDR3 spells CASSLVGGVTDTQYF. For the CDR3, the DNA is TGTGCCAGCAGCTTAGTAGGGGGAGTCACAGATACGCAGTATTTT.

The chain links TRBV5-4 to TRBJ2-1; 11 bases are shared with TRBD2. Germline lookup yields CDR1 SGHNT and CDR2 YYREEE (reference sequence). The CDR3 runs to 15 residues. V gave up 4 bases and J gave up 11 bases; unmatched junction bases: 11. The CDR3 DNA reads as TGTGCCAGCAGCCCACGGACTAGCGGGTCTGGAAAGCAGTTCTTC. This gives the protein CASSPRTSGSGKQFF. Variable domain in full (rest from reference TRBV5-4 and TRBJ2-1): ETGVTQSPTHLIKTRGQQVTLRCSSQSGHNTVSWYQQALGQGPQFIFQYYREEENGRGNFPPRFSGLQFPNYSSELNVNALELDDSALYLCASSPRTSGSGKQFFGPGTRLTVL.

The chain combines TRBV15 with TRBJ2-5, with 9 nucleotides matching TRBD2. Looked up from germline, CDR1 is LNHNV and CDR2 is YYDKDF (reference sequence). The V and J ends lost 2 bases and 8 bases, in that order; junction bases with no gene match: 12. CDR3 size: 16 residues. This chain's CDR3 is CATSRKQTSGVGTQYF. In DNA form, the CDR3 reads TGTGCCACCAGCAGAAAACAGACTAGCGGCGTCGGTACCCAGTACTTC.

The chain couples TRBV2 to TRBJ2-7, with D tentatively TRBD2 (6 bases). The CDR3 spans 13 residues. The V end lost 6 bases, the J end lost 7 bases, and 16 bases lay between the germline ends. In germline, CDR1 is SNHLY, CDR2 FYNNEI. In nucleotides, the CDR3 is TGTGCCAGCAGCCGGGAGAACCATGGAGAGCAGTACTTC. Residues: CASSRENHGEQYF.

As concerns this clone: Other DNA sequences in the same sample also yield this CDR3. CDR3 residues: CASTERGDNSPLHF. CDR3 DNA: TGTGCCAGCACCGAAAGGGGCGATAATTCACCCCTCCACTTT. This chain joins TRBV9 and TRBJ1-6, with a weak D call TRBD1 (5 bases). Germline CDR1 is SGDLS and CDR2 is YYNGEE. Between the trimmed V and J ends, which lost 6 bases and 5 bases, there was a span of 12 bases. The CDR3 consists of 14 residues.

The J gene is TRBJ1-2, the V gene TRBV6-5; D unclear. The ends were cut back, 4 bases at V and 3 bases at J, with 9 bases in the middle. Germline CDR1 and CDR2: MNHEY and SVGAGI. The CDR3 is 13 residues long. Written as DNA, the CDR3 is TGTGCCAGCAGTTTTAGTGTGGACTATGGCTACACCTTC. This encodes CASSFSVDYGYTF.

This clone was recorded a few times. The chain is built from TRBV2 and TRBJ2-7; 12 bases are shared with TRBD2. In germline, CDR1 is SNHLY, CDR2 FYNNEI. CDR3 size: 13 residues. Germline trimming cut 7 bases from V and 9 bases from J; bases unmatched to any gene: 7. The CDR3 is CASMASGGAGQYF. CDR3 bases: TGTGCCAGCATGGCTAGCGGGGGGGCGGGGCAGTACTTC. Based on the CDR3 plus reference TRBV2 and TRBJ2-7, the full variable domain is EPEVTQTPSHQVTQMGQEVILRCVPISNHLYFYWYRQILGQKVEFLVSFYNNEISEKSEIFDDQFSVERPDGSNFTLKIRSTKLEDSAMYFCASMASGGAGQYFGPGTRLTVT.

The chain is built from TRBV5-1 and TRBJ2-3; TRBD2 matches 10 bases. V shed 2 bases, J shed 2 bases, and the junction held 2 bases outside the gene matches. From germline, CDR1 is SGHRS and CDR2 YFSETQ. The CDR3 totals 15 residues. CDR3 bases: TGCGCCAGCAGCTTAACTAGCGGGACCACAGATACGCAGTATTTT. This gives the protein CASSLTSGTTDTQYF.

The chain carries TRBV18 and TRBJ2-5, with 10 bases that match TRBD1. CDR3 length: 16 residues. Germline trimming cut 3 bases from V and 4 bases from J; bases unmatched to any gene: 8. Germline-derived CDR1 and CDR2 are KGHSH and LQKENI. The CDR3 nucleotides read TGTGCCAGCTCACCGACAGGGGGCGAACGAGTAGAGACCCAGTACTTC. This gives the protein CASSPTGGERVETQYF.

This clone occurred once. The chain uses TRBV15 and TRBJ2-4; TRBD1 matches at 7 bases. V gave up 2 bases and J gave up 2 bases; unmatched junction bases: 3. The CDR3 consists of 15 residues. CDR1 and CDR2 from the germline V gene are LNHNV and YYDKDF (reference sequence). The DNA of the CDR3 is TGTGCCACCAGCAGACTGACAGGGACCAAAAACATTCAGTACTTC. Protein: CATSRLTGTKNIQYF.

The rearrangement links TRBV10-2 to TRBJ2-4; tentative D call: TRBD2 (5 bases). V lost 2 bases and J lost 1, with 9 bases in between. Looked up from germline, CDR1 is WSHSY and CDR2 is SAAADI. The CDR3 sequence is 15 residues long. CDR3 nucleotide sequence: TGCGCCAGCAGTGAGGGCAGAGGGGCCAAAAACATTCAGTACTTC. The encoded protein is CASSEGRGAKNIQYF.

The chain uses TRBV6-5 and TRBJ2-3, with a possible D match to TRBD1 (5 bases). V was cut by 5 bases and J by 4 bases, with 13 bases left in between. In germline, CDR1 is MNHEY, CDR2 SVGAGI. The CDR3 extends over 14 amino acids. CDR3 region: CASSTPGIPDTQYF. CDR3 bases: TGTGCCAGCAGTACCCCAGGGATACCAGATACGCAGTATTTT.

CDR3 loop: CASSFKTSGGDTGELFF. CDR3 coding DNA: TGTGCCAGCAGCTTTAAGACTAGCGGGGGTGACACCGGGGAGCTGTTTTTT. The chain carries TRBV7-9 and TRBJ2-2; the match to TRBD2 covers 12 bases. The CDR3 covers 17 residues. The germline V gene encodes CDR1 SEHNR and CDR2 FQNEAQ (reference sequence). Losses at the gene ends were 3 bases for V and 3 bases for J; bases not matched to a gene: 5. Based on the CDR3 plus reference TRBV7-9 and TRBJ2-2, the full variable domain is DTGVSQNPRHKITKRGQNVTFRCDPISEHNRLYWYRQTLGQGPEFLTYFQNEAQLEKSRLLSDRFSAERPKGSFSTLEIQRTEQGDSAMYLCASSFKTSGGDTGELFFGEGSRLTVL.

This rearrangement joins TRBV9 to TRBJ2-4, with 8 bases lining up with TRBD1. Germline-derived CDR1 and CDR2 are SGDLS and YYNGEE. V lost 0 bases and J lost 0; bases outside the gene matches: 8. The CDR3 runs to 18 residues. The CDR3 sequence: CASSVATSGQGAKNIQYF. DNA of the CDR3: TGTGCCAGCAGCGTAGCCACCTCCGGACAGGGAGCCAAAAACATTCAGTACTTC.

The chain combines TRBV7-3 with TRBJ2-7, with TRBD1 matching 9 bases. Germline loops: CDR1 SGHTA, CDR2 FQGTGA. Losses at the gene ends were 4 bases for V and 6 bases for J; bases not matched to a gene: 4. CDR3 size: 13 residues. The CDR3 sequence is CASSSTGGAEQYF. The CDR3 region has the DNA TGTGCCAGCAGCTCTACAGGGGGCGCCGAGCAGTACTTC. The full variable domain, rest sourced from reference TRBV7-3 and TRBJ2-7, is GAGVSQTPSNKVTEKGKYVELRCDPISGHTALYWYRQSLGQGPEFLIYFQGTGAADDSGLPNDRFFAVRPEGSVSTLKIQRTERGDSAVYLCASSSTGGAEQYFGPGTRLTVT.

This chain joins TRBV7-8 and TRBJ1-2; possible D gene TRBD1, 6 bases. Germline V gene sequence: CDR1 SGHVS, CDR2 FQNEAQ. This CDR3 has 14 residues. The V gene lost 5 bases and the J gene lost 8 bases, with 18 bases spanning the gap. The CDR3 loop reads CASSPIQGSRGYTF. Here the CDR3 DNA reads TGTGCCAGCAGCCCTATACAGGGATCGAGAGGCTACACCTTC.

This clone showed up just once. The gene calls are TRBV5-1 and TRBJ2-3; 7 bases align to TRBD2. Germline V CDR1 and CDR2: SGHRS, YFSETQ. The V segment lost 4 bases and the J segment 3 bases; nucleotides outside the gene matches: 11. This CDR3 is built from 16 residues. CDR3 in amino acids: CASSPFPMRETDTQYF. CDR3 nucleotides: TGCGCCAGCAGCCCCTTCCCTATGCGGGAGACAGATACGCAGTATTTT.

V usage is TRBV6-4 and J usage is TRBJ1-3; 7 bases are a match to TRBD1. CDR1 and CDR2 (germline): MRHNA, SNTAGT. The CDR3 is made up of 16 amino acids. V shed 8 bases, J shed 2 bases, and the junction held 12 bases outside the gene matches. The CDR3 coding sequence is TGTGCCAGCCCAAGCCTACAGGGGATCGCTGGAAACACCATATATTTT. It specifies CASPSLQGIAGNTIYF.

The chain links TRBV2 to TRBJ2-1, with D possibly matching TRBD2 (5 bases). The CDR3 covers 11 residues. Germline values: CDR1 SNHLY, CDR2 FYNNEI. V was shortened by 9 bases and J by 10 bases, with 13 bases between the two germline ends. The CDR3 DNA follows: TGTGCCAGTTCGGATCCGGGAGAGCAGTTCTTC. Translation: CASSDPGEQFF. The full variable domain, with the rest looked up from reference TRBV2 and TRBJ2-1, is EPEVTQTPSHQVTQMGQEVILRCVPISNHLYFYWYRQILGQKVEFLVSFYNNEISEKSEIFDDQFSVERPDGSNFTLKIRSTKLEDSAMYFCASSDPGEQFFGPGTRLTVL.

This chain links TRBV4-3 with TRBJ2-7; no clear D. The germline V gene has CDR1 LGHNA and CDR2 YSLEER. CDR3 length: 14 residues. V was cut by 8 bases and J by 2 bases, with 16 bases left in between. Written as DNA, the CDR3 is TGCGCCAGCTCCGAGTCTAGTCATCCCTACGAGCAGTACTTC. Translating gives CASSESSHPYEQYF.

The chain is built from TRBV5-8 and TRBJ1-6; maybe TRBD1 (5 bases). The CDR3 has 15 residues. Germline lookup yields CDR1 SGHTS and CDR2 YDEGEE. With 3 bases removed from V and 10 bases from J, the gap between germline ends came to 17 bases. This CDR3 reads CASSSDIRVRSPLHF. The CDR3, as DNA: TGTGCCAGCAGCTCGGACATACGGGTTCGATCACCCCTCCACTTT.

This clone was observed a few times. The chain is built from TRBV27 and TRBJ2-7, with TRBD2 matching over 12 bases. Germline CDR1 and CDR2: MNHEY and SMNVEV (reference sequence). Trimming took 8 bases from V and 3 from J; bases not matched to a gene: 8. The CDR3 consists of 15 residues. CDR3 region: CASCPLAGGNYEQYF. Written as DNA, the CDR3 is TGTGCCAGCTGCCCTCTAGCGGGAGGGAACTACGAGCAGTACTTC.

The rearrangement joins TRBV28 to TRBJ1-2, with D maybe TRBD1 (5 bases). Looked up from germline, CDR1 is MDHEN and CDR2 is SYDVKM. Trimming stripped 8 bases from V and 4 bases from J, with 14 bases between. The CDR3 extends over 13 amino acids. The CDR3 nucleotides are TGTGCCAGCCTCAAAGGGGCAGCCTATGGCTACACCTTC. This gives the protein CASLKGAAYGYTF.

The chain couples TRBV2 to TRBJ2-5; 11 nucleotides line up with TRBD2. The CDR3 sequence is 17 residues long. Germline lookup yields CDR1 SNHLY and CDR2 FYNNEI. J was trimmed by 5 bases and V by 5 bases; bases with no gene match: 13. CDR3 residues: CASSQTSGALTTETQYF. The CDR3 bases are TGTGCCAGCAGTCAGACTAGCGGGGCCTTAACCACCGAGACCCAGTACTTC.

The chain joins TRBV5-1 to TRBJ2-5, with 8 bases identical to TRBD1. The DNA matches TRBJ2-7 better at its end, which makes the J call doubtful. CDR3 size: 14 residues. Germline CDR1 and CDR2: SGHRS and YFSETQ. As DNA, the CDR3 is TGCGCCAGCAGCGTGGACAGGGAAGGGTACGAGCAGTACTTC. It translates to CASSVDREGYEQYF.

The V and J genes are TRBV19 and TRBJ2-3; the match to TRBD2 covers 8 bases. Germline V gives CDR1 LNHDA, CDR2 SQIVND (reference sequence). V was pared by 8 bases and J by 1 base, with 20 bases of the junction left unmatched. CDR3 length equals 19 residues. Here the CDR3 DNA reads TGTGCCAGTCTCGGGTCCTATAGCGGGAATCCTGCCGGCACAGATACGCAGTATTTT. Amino acid sequence: CASLGSYSGNPAGTDTQYF.

The chain has TRBV2 and TRBJ2-1; D remains unclear. V gave up 6 bases and J gave up 6 bases, with 9 bases separating them. The V gene's germline CDR1 is SNHLY and CDR2 FYNNEI. CDR3 size: 12 residues. CDR3 in amino acids: CASRKSGNEQFF. The CDR3 bases are TGTGCCAGCAGAAAGAGTGGCAATGAGCAGTTCTTC.